This TCR beta chain was captured by sequencing in a study of blood T cell repertoires in COVID-19. For the study at large: Some COVID-19 samples were acute and others convalescent; all came from the United States, Italy and Spain. Sources were T cells, B-cell-depleted T cells, or PBMCs; the material itself was cDNA or gDNA.

Original analysis: Estimates of nucleated cell counts were drawn from the amplification of reference gene primers. Clones were sequenced by immunoSEQ multiplex PCR, and TCRdb holds only the in-frame ones, with some missing. That table is the source of V, J and clone size, and D and trimming were worked out from the DNA. This sample has some 110,000 clones, with about 84% found just once. There are 16 residues in the CDR3. The germline V gene has CDR1 LNHDA and CDR2 SQIVND (reference sequence). V dropped 5 bases and J dropped 7; count of bases not matched to a gene: 8. This rearrangement joins TRBV19 to TRBJ2-3; 14 bases are shared with TRBD2. Source material: peripheral blood. This TCR derives from a human donor in a cohort sampled during active COVID-19. The CDR3 DNA reads as TGTGCCAGTAGTCCCGCCGGGACTAGCGGGAGTAATACGCAGTATTTT. It specifies CASSPAGTSGSNTQYF.